Below, 17 T cell receptor beta chains from the same sample are listed, as sequenced in a study of blood T cell repertoires in COVID-19. Produced via immunoSEQ multiplex PCR; TCRdb's table is partial and in-frame only. Of under 200,000 clones in the sample, approximately 83% were seen once. The sequencing sample was made of peripheral blood. These receptors were taken from a human donor with acute or convalescent COVID-19. The donor label of this sample is uncertain.

For this clone: A read error may produce the germline difference seen at one junction end. The chain carries TRBV5-4 and TRBJ2-3; D may be TRBD2 (6 bases). The CDR3 runs 11 residues. CDR1 and CDR2 from the germline V gene are SGHNT and YYREEE (reference sequence). In DNA, the CDR3 is TGTGCCAGCAGCGGAGGGGATAGGCAGTATTTT. Encoded protein: CASSGGDRQYF.

For the CDR3, the DNA is TGTGCCTGGACGAGGGTTACTGCAGATACGCAGTATTTT. Translation: CAWTRVTADTQYF. This chain connects TRBV30 to TRBJ2-3; perhaps TRBD2 as D (5 bases). Germline CDR1 is GTSNPN and CDR2 is SVGIG (reference sequence). The CDR3 length is 13 residues. V lost 4 bases and J lost 4, with 12 bases in between.

This clone was found once. The rearrangement joins TRBV29-1 to TRBJ1-1; D is possibly TRBD1 (6 bases). The CDR3 loop spans 13 amino acids. V was pared by 5 bases and J by 1 base, with 11 bases between. Germline values: CDR1 SQVTM, CDR2 ANQGSEA. The CDR3 is CSVPDSSNTEAFF. Written as DNA, the CDR3 is TGCAGCGTTCCGGACAGCTCGAACACTGAAGCTTTCTTT.

The V gene is TRBV29-1, the J gene TRBJ1-6, with TRBD1 matching 7 bases. The CDR3 loop spans 13 amino acids. Germline V gives CDR1 SQVTM, CDR2 ANQGSEA. The junction had 9 bases not matched to a gene; V was cut back by 7 bases and J by 9 bases. CDR3 residues: CSARTGGGSPLHF. As DNA, the CDR3 is TGCAGCGCTCGGACAGGTGGAGGTTCACCCCTCCACTTT.

The chain joins TRBV2 to TRBJ1-2, with 10 bases identical to TRBD1. Per the germline V gene, CDR1 is SNHLY and CDR2 is FYNNEI. The CDR3 is 14 residues long. Germline trimming cut 4 bases from V and 5 bases from J; bases unmatched to any gene: 4. DNA for the CDR3: TGTGCCAGCAGTGGGGACAGGGGAGGGTATGGCTACACCTTC. It translates to CASSGDRGGYGYTF.

The J gene is TRBJ1-3, the V gene TRBV5-1; 7 bases align to TRBD1. This CDR3 has 17 amino acids. Germline V gene sequence: CDR1 SGHRS, CDR2 YFSETQ. The trim removed 5 bases at V and 2 bases at J, leaving 13 bases unmatched. CDR3 loop: CASSMRTETGPGNTIYF. Here the CDR3 DNA reads TGCGCCAGCAGTATGCGTACGGAGACAGGGCCTGGAAACACCATATATTTT.

The V and J genes are TRBV10-3 and TRBJ2-7, with D maybe TRBD1 (6 bases). V gave up 3 bases and J gave up 3 bases, with 12 bases separating them. This CDR3 comprises 14 residues. Germline V gene data show CDR1 as ENHRY and CDR2 as SYGVKD. CDR3 loop: CAISEDLQGYEQYF. The CDR3 nucleotides read TGTGCCATCAGTGAAGACTTACAGGGCTACGAGCAGTACTTC.

The gene calls are TRBV27 and TRBJ1-2, with 10 bases lining up with TRBD1. The germline gives CDR1 MNHEY, CDR2 SMNVEV (reference sequence). V dropped 5 bases and J dropped 8; count of bases not matched to a gene: 8. This CDR3 spans 14 amino acids. CDR3 sequence reads: CASSTRQGAGGYTF. DNA of the CDR3: TGTGCCAGCAGTACAAGACAGGGGGCGGGGGGCTACACCTTC.

The rearrangement links TRBV11-2 to TRBJ1-3, with 7 bases aligning to TRBD1. V lost 1 base to trimming and J lost 4 bases; unmatched junction nucleotides: 4. The germline CDR1 and CDR2 sequences are SGHAT and FQNNGV. The CDR3 covers 15 residues. This chain's CDR3 is CASSLVGDRGNTIYF. The CDR3 nucleotides are TGTGCCAGCAGCTTAGTAGGGGACAGAGGAAACACCATATATTTT. The complete variable domain, with remaining parts taken from reference TRBV11-2 and TRBJ1-3, reads EAGVAQSPRYKIIEKRQSVAFWCNPISGHATLYWYQQILGQGPKLLIQFQNNGVVDDSQLPKDRFSAERLKGVDSTLKIQPAKLEDSAVYLCASSLVGDRGNTIYFGEGSWLTVV.

This clone was counted a single time. The chain links TRBV5-1 to TRBJ2-7; weak D call: TRBD1 (6 bases). The CDR3 sequence is 14 residues long. The V gene's germline CDR1 is SGHRS and CDR2 YFSETQ. V shed 0 bases and J shed 2 bases, with 9 bases lying between them. CDR3 in amino acids: CASSLAQGAYEQYF. CDR3 DNA: TGCGCCAGCAGCTTGGCACAGGGTGCCTACGAGCAGTACTTC.

The chain is built from TRBV28 and TRBJ2-1; 10 positions match TRBD2. Trimming took 7 bases from V and 9 from J; bases not matched to a gene: 9. Germline V gene sequence: CDR1 MDHEN, CDR2 SYDVKM. The CDR3 length is 14 residues. The CDR3 DNA sequence: TGTGCCAGCAATCGAGCGGGAGGGCCGTTTGAGCAGTTCTTC. This encodes CASNRAGGPFEQFF. Looking up the rest from reference TRBV28 and TRBJ2-1 gives the full variable domain: DVKVTQSSRYLVKRTGEKVFLECVQDMDHENMFWYRQDPGLGLRLIYFSYDVKMKEKGDIPEGYSVSREKKERFSLILESASTNQTSMYLCASNRAGGPFEQFFGPGTRLTVL.

The chain carries TRBV11-2 and TRBJ1-2; D remains unclear. The ends were cut back, 0 bases at V and 7 bases at J, with 15 bases in the middle. CDR1 SGHAT and CDR2 FQNNGV come from the germline V gene. This CDR3 comprises 15 residues. CDR3 amino acids: CASSLEAQEGIGYTF. In nucleotides, the CDR3 is TGTGCCAGCAGCTTAGAGGCGCAGGAGGGAATTGGCTACACCTTC.

With respect to this clone: Other nucleotide sequences in the sample specify the same CDR3. This sequence joins TRBV20-1 and TRBJ2-7; no clear D gene. CDR1 and CDR2 (germline): DFQATT, SNEGSKA (reference sequence). This CDR3 has 10 amino acids. Trimming took 6 bases from V and 1 from J, leaving 4 bases between them. In DNA form, the CDR3 reads TGCAGTGCCCCTTCCTACGAGCAGTACTTC. It yields the protein CSAPSYEQYF.

The J gene is TRBJ2-7, the V gene TRBV15; D gene ambiguous. The CDR3 length is 13 residues. V was trimmed by 0 bases and J by 2 bases, leaving 5 bases between them. Germline lookup yields CDR1 LNHNV and CDR2 YYDKDF (reference sequence). The CDR3 nucleotides read TGTGCCACCAGCAGAGATCTTACCTACGAGCAGTACTTC. Encoded protein: CATSRDLTYEQYF.

This rearrangement joins TRBV5-1 to TRBJ2-5, with D perhaps TRBD2 (6 bases). The CDR3 is made up of 15 amino acids. The V gene's germline CDR1 is SGHRS and CDR2 YFSETQ. Between the trimmed V and J ends, which lost 0 bases and 1 base, there was a span of 10 bases. CDR3 sequence (DNA): TGCGCCAGCAGCTTGGGCGGGGTTCCCCAAGAGACCCAGTACTTC. The encoded protein is CASSLGGVPQETQYF.

The V gene is TRBV5-1, the J gene TRBJ1-3; TRBD1 might be the D (5 bases). V lost 5 bases and J 0 bases, leaving 9 bases between the germline ends. This CDR3 contains 14 residues. Germline CDR1 is SGHRS and CDR2 is YFSETQ. For the CDR3, the DNA is TGCGCCAGCAGTCAAGACAGCTCTGGAAACACCATATATTTT. This codes for CASSQDSSGNTIYF. The full variable domain, with the rest looked up from reference TRBV5-1 and TRBJ1-3, is KAGVTQTPRYLIKTRGQQVTLSCSPISGHRSVSWYQQTPGQGLQFLFEYFSETQRNKGNFPGRFSGRQFSNSRSEMNVSTLELGDSALYLCASSQDSSGNTIYFGEGSWLTVV.

The rearrangement links TRBV27 to TRBJ2-1; maybe TRBD2 (6 bases). Trimming left V 6 bases short and J 9 bases short, with 12 bases between. This CDR3 comprises 12 residues. Germline V lookup: CDR1 MNHEY, CDR2 SMNVEV (reference sequence). The chain's CDR3 is CASRTSDGEQFF. In DNA form, the CDR3 reads TGTGCCAGCAGGACTAGTGACGGTGAGCAGTTCTTC.